These 20 T cell receptor beta chains share one sample of origin, sequenced in a study of human versus mouse CDR3 diversity and MHC coevolution. Sequencing used immunoSEQ multiplex PCR; TCRdb keeps in-frame clones, though not all of them. The sample carries about 60,000 clones, just under 95% recorded once. The sample comprised naive CD4+ T cells from blood. Subset in this sample: CD45RO-negative CD62L-positive naive CD4 T cells. These receptors all stem from a person aged 55-75 years in good health.

The chain links TRBV19 to TRBJ2-2, with 11 bases fitting TRBD2. Germline V gene sequence: CDR1 LNHDA, CDR2 SQIVND (reference sequence). This CDR3 spans 14 amino acids. V lost 7 bases to trimming and J lost 6 bases; unmatched junction nucleotides: 4. CDR3 loop: CASMVSGRAGELFF. Here the CDR3 DNA reads TGTGCCAGTATGGTTAGCGGGAGGGCCGGGGAGCTGTTTTTT.

Here the CDR3 reads CASSLASSSTDTQYF. As DNA, the CDR3 is TGTGCCAGCAGCTTGGCTTCGTCTAGCACAGATACGCAGTATTTT. V gene TRBV5-4 combines with J gene TRBJ2-3; D is ambiguous. V lost 0 bases and J 0 bases, leaving 8 bases between the germline ends. Germline CDR1 SGHNT, CDR2 YYREEE (reference sequence). The CDR3 sequence is 15 residues long.

Of note for this clone: Compared with germline, one end of the junction differs, possibly owing to a read error. The chain combines TRBV9 with TRBJ2-5, with D perhaps matching TRBD2 (6 bases). This CDR3 comprises 12 residues. Germline CDR1 SGDLS, CDR2 YYNGEE. The DNA for the CDR3 is TGTGCCAGCAGCGCCGGTGGCGGGACTCCTCACTTC. Translation gives CASSAGGGTPHF.

The gene calls are TRBV4-1 and TRBJ2-5; a weak D match, TRBD2 (6 bases). The CDR3 runs 17 residues. V lost 0 bases and J 5 bases, leaving 19 bases between the germline ends. Germline lookup yields CDR1 MGHRA and CDR2 YSYEKL. CDR3 sequence reads: CASSQDREAGGRETQYF. The CDR3 coding sequence is TGCGCCAGCAGCCAAGATAGGGAAGCGGGCGGTCGGGAGACCCAGTACTTC.

CDR3 in amino acids: CASSLTGGYNEQFF. The CDR3 DNA is TGCGCCAGCAGCTTGACAGGGGGATACAATGAGCAGTTCTTC. The V and J genes are TRBV5-1 and TRBJ2-1, with 8 bases lining up with TRBD1. The germline CDR1 and CDR2 sequences are SGHRS and YFSETQ. CDR3 length: 14 residues. With 1 base clipped from V and 4 bases from J, the junction kept 1 base outside the gene matches.

This clone came up once. As DNA, the CDR3 is TGTGCCAGCAGTGAATCCGGGACCCCTACCCCGGGAAGGGGGCGCGACGCGGGCTACACCTTC. Translation gives CASSESGTPTPGRGRDAGYTF. The V and J genes are TRBV2 and TRBJ1-2; 7 nucleotides align to TRBD1. The germline CDR1 and CDR2 sequences are SNHLY and FYNNEI. The length of the CDR3 is 21 residues. The V gene end was trimmed by 2 bases and the J gene end by 8 bases; junction bases not matched to a gene: 29.

This CDR3 reads CASSLELVGVLYF. Written as DNA, the CDR3 is TGTGCCAGCAGTTTGGAACTAGTGGGAGTCTTGTACTTC. The rearrangement links TRBV27 to TRBJ2-7; TRBD2 is a possible D gene (5 bases). Trimming left V 3 bases short and J 12 bases short, with 18 bases between. CDR3 size: 13 residues. Germline CDR1 MNHEY, CDR2 SMNVEV (reference sequence).

The chain joins TRBV5-4 to TRBJ1-1; D is undetermined. The ends were cut back, 4 bases at V and 1 base at J, with 14 bases in the middle. There are 15 residues in the CDR3. Per the germline V gene, CDR1 is SGHNT and CDR2 is YYREEE (reference sequence). CDR3 coding DNA: TGTGCCAGCAGCCCGGTGGTGGAGAAGAACACTGAAGCTTTCTTT. Residues: CASSPVVEKNTEAFF.

The chain has TRBV6-1 and TRBJ1-2; D remains ambiguous. Trimming took off 4 bases at V and 2 bases at J, with 8 bases between the two ends. Germline V gene lookup returns CDR1 MNHNS and CDR2 SASEGT. This CDR3 is 13 amino acids long. The CDR3 DNA sequence: TGTGCCAGCAGTGTGACATCCAACTATGGCTACACCTTC. Amino acid sequence: CASSVTSNYGYTF.

The rearrangement links TRBV6-6 to TRBJ1-5, with TRBD1 matching over 8 bases. The junction had 11 bases not matched to a gene; V was cut back by 7 bases and J by 6 bases. This CDR3 region has 15 residues. CDR1 and CDR2 (germline): MNHNY, SVGAGI (reference sequence). The CDR3, as DNA: TGTGCCAGCAACCCAGGACAGGGCGAGGGTCAGCCCCAGCATTTT. It specifies CASNPGQGEGQPQHF.

The chain joins TRBV9 to TRBJ1-1; a weak D match, TRBD1 (5 bases). CDR3 size: 14 residues. V was trimmed by 4 bases and J by 5 bases, leaving 15 bases between them. Germline values: CDR1 SGDLS, CDR2 YYNGEE. The CDR3 DNA follows: TGTGCCAGCAGCATACGACCAGGGCGGACTGAAGCTTTCTTT. Amino acid sequence: CASSIRPGRTEAFF.

The genes are TRBV5-6 and TRBJ2-1; TRBD1 is a possible D gene (6 bases). The CDR3 spans 16 residues. Per the germline V gene, CDR1 is SGHDT and CDR2 is YYEEEE. Trimming pared 0 bases from V and 9 bases from J, leaving 19 bases between. The CDR3 region is CASSLERNREKGEQFF. The CDR3 DNA follows: TGTGCCAGCAGCTTGGAACGAAACAGGGAAAAGGGTGAGCAGTTCTTC.

V gene TRBV11-2 combines with J gene TRBJ1-1; a weak D match, TRBD1 (5 bases). The CDR3 length is 15 residues. The germline V gene has CDR1 SGHAT and CDR2 FQNNGV. Trimming stripped 3 bases from V and 1 base from J, with 12 bases between. The CDR3 is CASSFGGKGNTEAFF. The CDR3 nucleotides are TGTGCCAGCAGCTTCGGGGGGAAAGGGAACACTGAAGCTTTCTTT.

Only a few counts were recorded for this clone. V usage is TRBV10-3 and J usage is TRBJ2-1, with 9 bases identical to TRBD2. The V gene end was trimmed by 4 bases and the J gene end by 9 bases; junction bases not matched to a gene: 4. The CDR3 covers 13 residues. The germline V gene encodes CDR1 ENHRY and CDR2 SYGVKD. CDR3 coding DNA: TGTGCCATCAGTGGAGGACTAGCGCGTGAGCAGTTCTTC. This sequence encodes CAISGGLAREQFF.

The chain couples TRBV7-2 to TRBJ2-3; the match to TRBD2 covers 7 bases. CDR1 SGHTA and CDR2 FQGNSA come from the germline V gene. The CDR3 loop spans 16 amino acids. V lost 7 bases to trimming and J lost 2 bases; unmatched junction nucleotides: 12. As DNA, the CDR3 is TGTGCCAGCACCCCCGAGCGGGGTAGATACACAGATACGCAGTATTTT. Translated: CASTPERGRYTDTQYF.

The gene calls are TRBV7-2 and TRBJ1-4; TRBD1 matches at 9 bases. Unmatched junction bases numbered 0, after V lost 1 base and J lost 0 bases. Germline V gene lookup returns CDR1 SGHTA and CDR2 FQGNSA. The CDR3 is 16 amino acids. CDR3 DNA sequence: TGTGCCAGCAGCTTAGGACAGGGGGCAACTAATGAAAAACTGTTTTTT. Residues: CASSLGQGATNEKLFF.

The rearrangement uses TRBV9 and TRBJ1-3; possible D gene TRBD1, 5 bases. Trimming removed 4 bases from V and 3 bases from J, with 17 bases in between. Germline assignment: CDR1 SGDLS and CDR2 YYNGEE. The length of the CDR3 is 16 residues. The CDR3 DNA is TGTGCCAGCAGCCCGCGGAGGGGTTTTGATGGAAACACCATATATTTT. Translation gives CASSPRRGFDGNTIYF.

The chain uses TRBV28 and TRBJ1-4; possibly TRBD1 for D (5 bases). CDR3 size: 15 residues. Germline CDR1 reads MDHEN; CDR2 reads SYDVKM. Trimming removed 2 bases at V and 5 bases at J, with 12 bases between. The CDR3 is CASSLAGILNEKLFF. As DNA, the CDR3 is TGTGCCAGCAGTTTAGCAGGGATACTAAATGAAAAACTGTTTTTT.

The chain employs TRBV2 and TRBJ2-3, with TRBD2 identical over 9 bases. From germline, CDR1 is SNHLY and CDR2 FYNNEI. This CDR3 contains 15 residues. V dropped 7 bases and J dropped 4; count of bases not matched to a gene: 9. The CDR3 is CASKRLAGGSDTQYF. In DNA form, the CDR3 reads TGTGCCAGCAAACGATTGGCGGGAGGGTCAGATACGCAGTATTTT.

The chain has TRBV28 and TRBJ1-4, with 7 bases lining up with TRBD1. The germline CDR1 and CDR2 sequences are MDHEN and SYDVKM. CDR3 length: 17 amino acids. V trimming: 7 bases; J trimming: 0 bases; junction bases outside the gene matches: 11. The CDR3 loop is CASTAPFGQATNEKLFF. Written as DNA, the CDR3 is TGTGCCAGCACCGCCCCCTTCGGACAGGCAACTAATGAAAAACTGTTTTTT. Variable domain in full (rest from reference TRBV28 and TRBJ1-4): DVKVTQSSRYLVKRTGEKVFLECVQDMDHENMFWYRQDPGLGLRLIYFSYDVKMKEKGDIPEGYSVSREKKERFSLILESASTNQTSMYLCASTAPFGQATNEKLFFGSGTQLSVL.